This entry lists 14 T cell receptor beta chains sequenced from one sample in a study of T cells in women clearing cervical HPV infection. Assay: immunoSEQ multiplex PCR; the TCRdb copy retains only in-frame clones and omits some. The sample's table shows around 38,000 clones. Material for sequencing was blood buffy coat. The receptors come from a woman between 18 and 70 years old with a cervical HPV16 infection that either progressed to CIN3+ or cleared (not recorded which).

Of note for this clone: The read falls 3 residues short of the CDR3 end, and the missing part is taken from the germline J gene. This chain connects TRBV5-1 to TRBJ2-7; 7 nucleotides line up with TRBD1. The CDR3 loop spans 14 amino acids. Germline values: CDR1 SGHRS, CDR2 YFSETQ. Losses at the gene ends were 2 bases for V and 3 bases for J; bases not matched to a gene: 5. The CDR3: CASSFATGVYEQYF. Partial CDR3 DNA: TGCGCCAGCAGCTTCGCCACAGGGGTCTACGAG.

CDR3 in amino acids: CASSHPSADSLGYTF. Incomplete CDR3 DNA: TGTGCCAGCAGCCACCCTTCGGCGGACTCCCTAGGC. V and J are TRBV7-9 and TRBJ1-2; D gene unclear. The CDR3 end is not reached by the read, which stops 3 residues before it; the germline J gene fills it in. This CDR3 is built from 15 residues. CDR1 is SEHNR, CDR2 FQNEAQ, per germline (reference sequence).

CDR3 amino acids: CARSLVDWYNSPLHF. CDR3 DNA, as far as it was read: TGTGCCAGAAGCTTGGTAGATTGGTATAATTCACCC. The chain couples TRBV5-3 to TRBJ1-6; D remains unclear. The DNA ends 3 residues before the CDR3 does, and the rest of the CDR3 is filled in from the germline J gene. TRBV5-3 is an ORF, with its function uncertain. This CDR3 spans 15 amino acids. Between the trimmed V and J ends, which lost 0 bases and 4 bases, there was a span of 8 bases.

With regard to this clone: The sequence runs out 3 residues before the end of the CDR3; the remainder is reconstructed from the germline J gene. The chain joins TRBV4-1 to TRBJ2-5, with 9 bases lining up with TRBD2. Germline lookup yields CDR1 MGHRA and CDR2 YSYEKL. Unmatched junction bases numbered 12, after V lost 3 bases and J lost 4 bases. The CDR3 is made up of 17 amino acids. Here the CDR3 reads CASSQDAQAGGPETQYF. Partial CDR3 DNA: TGCGCCAGCAGCCAGGATGCTCAGGCGGGGGGGCCAGAGACC.

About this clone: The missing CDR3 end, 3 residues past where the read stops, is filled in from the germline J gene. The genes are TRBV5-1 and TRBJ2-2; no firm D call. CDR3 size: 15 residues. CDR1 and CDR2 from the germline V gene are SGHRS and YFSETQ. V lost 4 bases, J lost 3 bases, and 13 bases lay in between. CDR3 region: CASSPTSPDTGELFF. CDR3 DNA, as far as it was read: TGCGCCAGCAGCCCAACGTCGCCGGACACCGGGGAG.

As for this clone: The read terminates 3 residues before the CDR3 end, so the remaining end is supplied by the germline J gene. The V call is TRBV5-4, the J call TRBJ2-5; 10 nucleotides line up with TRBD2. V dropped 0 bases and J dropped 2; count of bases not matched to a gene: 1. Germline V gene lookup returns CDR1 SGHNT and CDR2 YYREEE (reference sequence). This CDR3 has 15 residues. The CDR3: CASSLAAGGQETQYF. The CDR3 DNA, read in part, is TGTGCCAGCAGCTTGGCAGCGGGGGGGCAAGAGACC.

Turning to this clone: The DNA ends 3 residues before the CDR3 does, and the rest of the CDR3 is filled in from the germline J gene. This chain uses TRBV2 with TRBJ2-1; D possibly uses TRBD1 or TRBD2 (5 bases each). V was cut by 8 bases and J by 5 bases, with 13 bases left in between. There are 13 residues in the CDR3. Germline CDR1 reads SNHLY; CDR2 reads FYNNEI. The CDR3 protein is CASYGQGDNEQFF. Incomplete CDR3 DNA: TGTGCCAGCTACGGGCAGGGAGACAATGAG.

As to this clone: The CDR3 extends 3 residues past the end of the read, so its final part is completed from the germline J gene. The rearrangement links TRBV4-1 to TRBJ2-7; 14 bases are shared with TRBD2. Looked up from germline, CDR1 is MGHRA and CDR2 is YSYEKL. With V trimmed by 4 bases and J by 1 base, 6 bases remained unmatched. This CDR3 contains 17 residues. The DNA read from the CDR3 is TGCGCCAGCAGCCCTGGGACTAGCGGGAGTGTATCCTACGAG. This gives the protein CASSPGTSGSVSYE. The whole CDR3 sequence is CASSPGTSGSVSYEQYF.

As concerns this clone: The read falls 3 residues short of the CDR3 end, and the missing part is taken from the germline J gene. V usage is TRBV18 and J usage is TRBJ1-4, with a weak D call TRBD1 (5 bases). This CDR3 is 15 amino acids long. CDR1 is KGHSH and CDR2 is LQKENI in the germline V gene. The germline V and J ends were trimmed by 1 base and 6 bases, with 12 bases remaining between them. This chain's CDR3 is CASSPQGQVDEKLFF. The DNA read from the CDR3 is TGTGCCAGCTCACCACAGGGGCAGGTTGATGAAAAA.

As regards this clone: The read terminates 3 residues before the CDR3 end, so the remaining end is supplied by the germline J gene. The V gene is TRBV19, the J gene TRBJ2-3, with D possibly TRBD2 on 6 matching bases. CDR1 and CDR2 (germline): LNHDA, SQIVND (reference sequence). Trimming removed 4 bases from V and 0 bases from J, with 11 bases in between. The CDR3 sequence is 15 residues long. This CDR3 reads CASSTGLLSTDTQYF. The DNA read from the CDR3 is TGTGCCAGTAGTACGGGACTTCTTAGCACAGATACG.

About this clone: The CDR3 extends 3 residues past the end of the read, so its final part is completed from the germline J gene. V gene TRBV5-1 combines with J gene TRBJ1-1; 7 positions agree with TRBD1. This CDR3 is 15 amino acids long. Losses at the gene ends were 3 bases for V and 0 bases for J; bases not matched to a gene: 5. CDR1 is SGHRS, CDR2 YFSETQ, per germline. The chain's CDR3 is CASSWGDSLNTEAFF. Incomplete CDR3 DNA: TGCGCCAGCAGCTGGGGGGACAGCTTGAACACTGAA.

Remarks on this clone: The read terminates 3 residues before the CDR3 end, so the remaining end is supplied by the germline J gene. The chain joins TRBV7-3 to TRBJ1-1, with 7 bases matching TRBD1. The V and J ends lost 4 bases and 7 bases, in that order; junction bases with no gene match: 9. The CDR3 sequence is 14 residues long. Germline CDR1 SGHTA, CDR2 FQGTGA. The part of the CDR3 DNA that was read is TGTGCCAGCAGCTCCTCTGGACAGGCTCTTGAA. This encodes CASSSSGQALE. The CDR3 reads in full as CASSSSGQALEAFF.

CDR3 in amino acids: CASSLGGVQETQYF. CDR3 DNA, as far as it was read: TGTGCCAGCAGTTTAGGGGGGGTCCAAGAGACC. The chain links TRBV28 to TRBJ2-5, with 7 positions matching TRBD2. The DNA ends 3 residues before the CDR3 does, and the rest of the CDR3 is filled in from the germline J gene. This CDR3 region has 14 residues. Unmatched junction bases numbered 1, after V lost 2 bases and J lost 1 base. The V gene's germline CDR1 is MDHEN and CDR2 SYDVKM.

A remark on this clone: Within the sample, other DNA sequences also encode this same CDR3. The CDR3 protein is CASSPDQGNYGYTF. The part of the CDR3 DNA that was read is TGTGCCAGCAGCCCTGATCAGGGGAACTATGGC. The chain is built from TRBV28 and TRBJ1-2; a possible D gene is TRBD1 (6 bases). Sequencing ends 3 residues short of the CDR3 end; the germline J gene provides the rest. The CDR3 totals 14 residues. CDR1 and CDR2 from the germline V gene are MDHEN and SYDVKM. Trimming left V 6 bases short and J 2 bases short, with 13 bases between.